The 13 T cell receptor beta chains below come from one sample, sequenced in a study of OX40 agonist ivuxolimab in advanced cancers. Using immunoSEQ multiplex PCR, the repertoire was profiled, and TCRdb retains in-frame clones only, with some absent. The sample comprises approximately 49,000 clones, around 84% of which are singletons, and 20% rests with the top ten. The sample consisted of CD4+ or CD8+ T cells sorted from blood, taken in a trial of the OX40 agonist ivuxolimab. The receptors derive from an adult with an advanced solid tumor such as melanoma, head and neck, liver or kidney cancer.

This clone was counted a single time. The V and J genes are TRBV6-5 and TRBJ2-7; the D gene is possibly TRBD2 (6 bases). This CDR3 has 12 residues. V lost 8 bases to trimming and J lost 5 bases, with 13 bases between them. The germline CDR1 and CDR2 sequences are MNHEY and SVGAGI. The CDR3 bases are TGTGCCAGCTGGGGGGTGGAGAACGAGCAGTACTTC. Translated, it gives CASWGVENEQYF.

This clone showed up just a few times. The chain is built from TRBV4-3 and TRBJ1-6; D not resolved. CDR3 length: 15 amino acids. V lost 0 bases and J 6 bases, leaving 9 bases between the germline ends. Germline V gives CDR1 LGHNA, CDR2 YSLEER. CDR3 coding DNA: TGCGCCAGCAGCCAAGACCGGGGTCGTAATTCACCCCTCCACTTT. Translating it yields CASSQDRGRNSPLHF.

In the case of this clone: The sample holds other DNA sequences that translate to the same CDR3. The chain is built from TRBV6-5 and TRBJ2-1, with D perhaps matching TRBD1 (6 bases). V lost 0 bases and J lost 4, with 7 bases in between. The V gene's germline CDR1 is MNHEY and CDR2 SVGAGI. The CDR3 loop spans 14 amino acids. In DNA, the CDR3 is TGTGCCAGCAGTTACTCTGGACAGTACAATGAGCAGTTCTTC. Translated, it gives CASSYSGQYNEQFF.

To note about this clone: The same CDR3 can be traced to other DNA sequences in this sample. This chain joins TRBV4-3 and TRBJ1-5, with D perhaps TRBD1 (6 bases). The V and J ends lost 0 bases and 7 bases respectively, with 13 bases between them. CDR1 LGHNA and CDR2 YSLEER come from the germline V gene. The CDR3 loop spans 15 amino acids. The CDR3 region is CASSQDRGEGQPQHF. CDR3 nucleotide sequence: TGCGCCAGCAGCCAAGACAGGGGAGAGGGCCAGCCCCAGCATTTT.

This clone was counted once. The chain couples TRBV6-7 to TRBJ1-5, with D possibly being TRBD1 (6 bases). TRBV6-7 is annotated as an ORF whose role is uncertain. Trimming shortened V by 2 bases and J by 4 bases, and 15 bases separated the two germline ends. The CDR3 sequence is 16 residues long. This CDR3 reads CASSYALGHPNQPQHF. In nucleotides, the CDR3 is TGTGCCAGCAGTTACGCCTTGGGACATCCAAATCAGCCCCAGCATTTT.

CDR3 loop: CASSSDRNTEAFF. In DNA form, the CDR3 reads TGTGCCAGCAGCTCAGACAGGAACACTGAAGCTTTCTTT. V and J are TRBV7-5 and TRBJ1-1; TRBD1 is taken as the D call from the table, unchecked against the DNA. TRBV7-5 is classified as a pseudogene. The CDR3 has 13 residues.

The chain has TRBV2 and TRBJ2-7, with a possible D match to TRBD1 (5 bases). The V gene's germline CDR1 is SNHLY and CDR2 FYNNEI. The CDR3 spans 14 residues. The V end was cut by 2 bases, the J end by 5 bases, with 13 bases between. In DNA form, the CDR3 reads TGTGCCAGCAGTGAATCGGCAGGGTTAAACGAGCAGTACGTC. Protein sequence: CASSESAGLNEQYV.

V usage is TRBV4-3 and J usage is TRBJ1-3; a weak D match, TRBD1 (5 bases). Germline V gives CDR1 LGHNA, CDR2 YSLEER. Between the trimmed V and J ends, which lost 1 base and 2 bases, there was a span of 15 bases. The CDR3 is made up of 17 amino acids. This CDR3 is CASSQGYRLLAGNTIYF. The CDR3 DNA sequence: TGCGCCAGCAGCCAAGGCTACAGGCTCCTGGCTGGAAACACCATATATTTT.

V and J are TRBV27 and TRBJ1-1; perhaps TRBD1 as D (6 bases). V was trimmed by 7 bases and J by 0 bases, leaving 24 bases between them. CDR1 and CDR2 from the germline V gene are MNHEY and SMNVEV (reference sequence). CDR3 length: 18 residues. The CDR3 region has the DNA TGTGCCAGCACCTCTGGGGGCGGCGGCTCTTACATGAACACTGAAGCTTTCTTT. Residues: CASTSGGGGSYMNTEAFF.

The rearrangement links TRBV12-2 to TRBJ1-1. TRBV12-2 is classified as a pseudogene. The CDR3 is made up of 16 amino acids. CDR3 in DNA: TGTGCAAGTCGCATACTTTTCGGGAGCCCGAACACTGAAGCTTTCTTT. It codes for CASRILFGSPNTEAFF.

This sequence joins TRBV7-9 and TRBJ2-7; the match to TRBD2 covers 12 bases. V dropped 3 bases and J dropped 3; count of bases not matched to a gene: 6. CDR3 length: 16 amino acids. Germline V gives CDR1 SEHNR, CDR2 FQNEAQ (reference sequence). The CDR3, as DNA: TGTGCCAGCAGCTTCCTCCGACTAGCGGGGGACTACGAGCAGTACTTC. It yields the protein CASSFLRLAGDYEQYF.

The chain joins TRBV9 to TRBJ1-1; D gene uncertain. Germline V gene lookup returns CDR1 SGDLS and CDR2 YYNGEE. The CDR3 loop spans 13 amino acids. V was trimmed by 3 bases and J by 2 bases, leaving 8 bases between them. The CDR3 nucleotides read TGTGCCAGCAGCGGAGGACCCAACACTGAAGCTTTCTTT. Encoded protein: CASSGGPNTEAFF.

This chain connects TRBV10-3 to TRBJ2-5; D tentatively reads TRBD1 or TRBD2 (6 bases each). V lost 3 bases to trimming and J lost 5 bases, with 13 bases between them. In germline, CDR1 is ENHRY, CDR2 SYGVKD. This CDR3 is 14 amino acids long. The CDR3 DNA reads as TGTGCCATCAGTGATGGGGGGCTGGAGGAGACCCAGTACTTC. Translated, it gives CAISDGGLEETQYF.